These T cell receptor beta chains were read from a single sample in a study of T cell responses to AZD1222 COVID-19 vaccine. TCRdb's table, derived via immunoSEQ multiplex PCR, lists solely in-frame clones and lacks some. Of roughly 160,000 clones detected, 88% appear once; the ten largest clones hold more than 5%. The sample was peripheral blood, taken on day 0 of AZD1222 vaccination. The receptors stem from an adult in good health. Each CDR3 is given without its conserved first and last residue. The D gene is left open where the match is weak. Part of the rows lack a size; the others show once, few, many or a class for expanded clones.

V gene,D gene,J gene,clone size,CDR3 protein
TRBV7-2,NA,TRBJ1-5,NA,ASSLVSQPQH
TRBV18,NA,TRBJ1-1,NA,ASSPRTVGEAF
TRBV4-2,TRBD2,TRBJ2-5,NA,ASSQDLAGGGETQY
TRBV30,NA,TRBJ2-3,NA,AWSLSPEGTQY
TRBV5-4,NA,TRBJ1-3,large,ASSQGPGAGNTIY
TRBV6-2/TRBV6-3,TRBD1,TRBJ1-5,NA,ASSYDYMGQGRGMNNQPQH
TRBV9,NA,TRBJ1-3,NA,ASTSTPSSGNTIY
TRBV25-1,NA,TRBJ1-1,NA,ASSESVEAF
TRBV11-1,TRBD1,TRBJ1-1,NA,ASSTTGYTEAF
TRBV24-1,NA,TRBJ1-6,NA,ATQSGVRNSPLH
TRBV27,TRBD1,TRBJ1-1,NA,ASRGQFQAF
TRBV28,NA,TRBJ2-3,NA,ASSRPGSATDTQY
TRBV2,NA,TRBJ2-7,NA,ASSPRGGGVQY
TRBV28,TRBD1,TRBJ1-2,NA,ASSFRGQGYGYT
TRBV19,NA,TRBJ2-2,NA,ASSPAAGRRGGELF
TRBV19,NA,TRBJ1-5,NA,ASSIQGLSNQPQH
TRBV6-5,TRBD1,TRBJ1-6,NA,ASSPTGRVFSPLH
TRBV18,NA,TRBJ2-1,NA,ASSPWAPKGTYNEQF
TRBV18,NA,TRBJ1-3,few,ASSWDTSAGNTIY
TRBV11-3,TRBD1,TRBJ2-5,NA,ASSFGDSQETQY
TRBV6-5,TRBD1,TRBJ1-1,NA,ASRSGQENTEAF
TRBV28,NA,TRBJ2-4,NA,ASRSQGRINIQY
TRBV27,TRBD2,TRBJ2-7,NA,ASSLIMTGRGVYEQY
TRBV7-2,NA,TRBJ2-7,NA,ASSQSGYEQY
TRBV28,NA,TRBJ1-6,NA,ASSLSGLNSPLH